This TCR beta chain was documented in a study of radiation and T cells in renal cell carcinoma. Stated time point: blood 4 weeks post-SBRT, at nephrectomy. The treatment denotes: 15 Gy SBRT to primary tumor, nephrectomy 4 weeks later. Nephrectomy followed 15 Gy stereotactic body radiation by 4 weeks. Radiation-treated patients gave blood at baseline, week 2 and week 4. Using immunoSEQ multiplex PCR, the repertoire was profiled, and TCRdb retains in-frame clones only, with some absent. The sample has roughly 61,000 clones; approximately 80% are singletons. The CDR3 runs 13 residues. Germline CDR1 SGHVS, CDR2 FNYEAQ. Trimming took 5 bases from V and 6 from J, leaving 12 bases between them. Study-level findings and limits: In blood, top tumor clones expanded by 2 weeks, shrinking by 4. No pretreatment tumor biopsies were available for baseline clonotypes.

Comments on this clone: Its antigen is undetermined.

This sequence originates from a man aged 55 to 70 with renal cell carcinoma. Here the sequenced sample was blood, taken from a patient whose treatment included radiotherapy and nephrectomy. The chain combines TRBV7-6 with TRBJ2-3; the D call may be TRBD1 or TRBD2 (5 bases each). Here the CDR3 reads CASSPGRDDTQYF. The CDR3 DNA reads as TGTGCCAGCAGCCCGGGGCGAGATGATACGCAGTATTTT. Full variable domain (outside the CDR3, taken from reference TRBV7-6 and TRBJ2-3): GAGVSQSPRYKVTKRGQDVALRCDPISGHVSLYWYRQALGQGPEFLTYFNYEAQQDKSGLPNDRFSAERPEGSISTLTIQRTEQRDSAMYRCASSPGRDDTQYFGPGTRLTVL.